The 16 T cell receptor beta chains in this list originate from one sample, sequenced in a study of naive and memory T cell subsets. An equimolar mix of two oligonucleotides served as the beta constant-region primer for TRBC1 and TRBC2. TCRdb re-analysed the UMI-ligation and nested PCR reads in MiXCR, keeping a single row per CDR3 protein. Of 130,000 to 150,000 distinct CDR3 sequences in the sample, approximately 17% are singletons; the top ten hold roughly 0.13%. Material: naive CD4+ T cells from blood. The source is a human donor in good health.

The chain couples TRBV9 to TRBJ2-3; D call uncertain. The CDR3 extends over 15 amino acids. With 0 bases removed from V and 4 bases from J, the gap between germline ends came to 12 bases. In germline, CDR1 is SGDLS, CDR2 YYNGEE. As DNA, the CDR3 is TGTGCCAGCAGCGTAGGTACGACTCGGTCAGATACGCAGTATTTT. Its protein product is CASSVGTTRSDTQYF. The complete variable domain, with remaining parts taken from reference TRBV9 and TRBJ2-3, reads DSGVTQTPKHLITATGQRVTLRCSPRSGDLSVYWYQQSLDQGLQFLIQYYNGEERAKGNILERFSAQQFPDLHSELNLSSLELGDSALYFCASSVGTTRSDTQYFGPGTRLTVL.

The CDR3 sequence: CSARHPPTAQAFF. The DNA of the CDR3 is TGCAGTGCTAGACACCCACCGACTGCACAAGCTTTCTTT. The chain carries TRBV20-1 and TRBJ1-1; no reliable D call. There are 13 residues in the CDR3. Germline assignment: CDR1 DFQATT and CDR2 SNEGSKA (reference sequence). V lost 2 bases and J 9 bases, leaving 16 bases between the germline ends.

The rearrangement uses TRBV7-2 and TRBJ2-3; the D gene is possibly TRBD2 (6 bases). This CDR3 is built from 15 residues. V lost 5 bases and J 2 bases, leaving 14 bases between the germline ends. Germline loops: CDR1 SGHTA, CDR2 FQGNSA. The CDR3 coding sequence is TGTGCCAGCAGCCCTTGGGGGAGGCACACAGATACGCAGTATTTT. This encodes CASSPWGRHTDTQYF.

The chain recombines TRBV30 with TRBJ1-1; the D gene is possibly TRBD1 (5 bases). The V end was cut by 4 bases, the J end by 1 base, with 10 bases between. The CDR3 sequence is 13 residues long. Germline CDR1 is GTSNPN and CDR2 is SVGIG (reference sequence). The CDR3 DNA is TGTGCCTGGATCCAGGACAAGAACACTGAAGCTTTCTTT. Residues: CAWIQDKNTEAFF.

The chain recombines TRBV27 with TRBJ1-5; D gene ambiguous. Germline V lookup: CDR1 MNHEY, CDR2 SMNVEV (reference sequence). The CDR3 has 17 amino acids. V dropped 9 bases and J dropped 2 bases, with 23 bases sitting between them. In DNA, the CDR3 is TGTGCCAGTCTCCCGTATTGGGTTTCCGGCGGCAATCAGCCCCAGCATTTT. Encoded protein: CASLPYWVSGGNQPQHF.

This clonotype was found a few times. This chain uses TRBV5-1 with TRBJ2-5, with D perhaps matching TRBD1 (6 bases). The V end lost 4 bases, the J end lost 5 bases, and 18 bases lay between the germline ends. The CDR3 contains 15 residues. Per the germline V gene, CDR1 is SGHRS and CDR2 is YFSETQ. The CDR3 reads CASSTRGGWMETQYF. As DNA, the CDR3 is TGCGCCAGCAGCACTCGAGGGGGTTGGATGGAGACCCAGTACTTC.

The CDR3 nucleotides read TGTGCCAGCTGGCGGGAGAGGGGAAATGAGCAGTTCTTC. This gives the protein CASWRERGNEQFF. V is TRBV6-5 and J is TRBJ2-1; 7 bases align to TRBD2. This CDR3 spans 13 amino acids. Germline CDR1 MNHEY, CDR2 SVGAGI. With 8 bases clipped from V and 7 bases from J, the junction kept 8 bases outside the gene matches.

This clonotype was observed a few times. The genes are TRBV29-1 and TRBJ2-7, with TRBD2 matching 11 bases. V lost 7 bases to trimming and J lost 2 bases; unmatched junction nucleotides: 7. The length of the CDR3 is 14 residues. CDR1 SQVTM and CDR2 ANQGSEA come from the germline V gene. The DNA for the CDR3 is TGCAGCGCCCTCCCGACTAGCGGGACCTACGAGCAGTACTTC. This gives the protein CSALPTSGTYEQYF.

This clonotype was found a few times. The V call is TRBV12-3 or TRBV12-4, the J call TRBJ2-5; 8 bases are a match to TRBD1. The ends lost 8 bases at V and 4 bases at J; junction bases unmatched: 12. CDR3 length: 15 amino acids. DNA of the CDR3: TGTGCCAGCTGCTCGGAGCAGGGGGCTCGAGAGACCCAGTACTTC. Protein sequence: CASCSEQGARETQYF.

This clonotype was found a few times. V usage is TRBV7-3 and J usage is TRBJ2-2, with D unresolved. The CDR3 is made up of 14 amino acids. Per germline, CDR1 SGHTA and CDR2 FQGTGA. Trimming stripped 6 bases from V and 4 bases from J, with 12 bases between. The DNA of the CDR3 is TGTGCCAGCAGTTATTCCGAGGCCACCGGGGAGCTGTTTTTT. Amino acid sequence: CASSYSEATGELFF. The full variable domain, rest sourced from reference TRBV7-3 and TRBJ2-2, is GAGVSQTPSNKVTEKGKYVELRCDPISGHTALYWYRQSLGQGPEFLIYFQGTGAADDSGLPNDRFFAVRPEGSVSTLKIQRTERGDSAVYLCASSYSEATGELFFGEGSRLTVL.

J is TRBJ2-3 and V is TRBV5-1, with D possibly being TRBD1 (6 bases). Germline lookup yields CDR1 SGHRS and CDR2 YFSETQ. V lost 7 bases to trimming and J lost 0 bases, with 18 bases between them. This CDR3 has 16 amino acids. In nucleotides, the CDR3 is TGCGCCAGCCTTCGAGGGGGTCAAGCTAGCACAGATACGCAGTATTTT. Translation gives CASLRGGQASTDTQYF. Full variable domain (missing parts from reference TRBV5-1 and TRBJ2-3): KAGVTQTPRYLIKTRGQQVTLSCSPISGHRSVSWYQQTPGQGLQFLFEYFSETQRNKGNFPGRFSGRQFSNSRSEMNVSTLELGDSALYLCASLRGGQASTDTQYFGPGTRLTVL.

The chain is built from TRBV7-9 and TRBJ2-5, with 9 bases fitting TRBD1. CDR1 is SEHNR, CDR2 FQNEAQ, per germline (reference sequence). With V trimmed by 1 base and J by 4 bases, 4 bases remained unmatched. This CDR3 contains 15 residues. The CDR3 is CASSLDRGLRETQYF. The CDR3 DNA sequence: TGTGCCAGCAGCTTAGACAGGGGGCTGCGAGAGACCCAGTACTTC.

This clonotype has just a few counts. This rearrangement joins TRBV12-3 or TRBV12-4 to TRBJ2-1; D possibly uses TRBD1 or TRBD2 (5 bases each). The CDR3 loop spans 14 amino acids. V lost 7 bases and J 6 bases, leaving 16 bases between the germline ends. The CDR3 protein is CASKLRGSTNEQFF. CDR3 in DNA: TGTGCCAGCAAACTACGGGGCTCAACCAATGAGCAGTTCTTC.

In its sample, this clonotype was seen a few times. This chain connects TRBV7-8 to TRBJ2-7, with D hard to call. The CDR3 runs 16 residues. V was trimmed by 0 bases and J by 0 bases, leaving 12 bases between them. Germline lookup yields CDR1 SGHVS and CDR2 FQNEAQ. The CDR3: CASSLALAVSSYEQYF. For the CDR3, the DNA is TGTGCCAGCAGCTTAGCCCTCGCGGTTAGCTCCTACGAGCAGTACTTC.

The J gene is TRBJ2-3, the V gene TRBV20-1; 9 bases are a match to TRBD1. J gave up 6 bases and V 4 bases, and 23 bases lay outside the gene matches. This CDR3 has 19 amino acids. CDR1 DFQATT and CDR2 SNEGSKA come from the germline V gene (reference sequence). DNA of the CDR3: TGCAGTGCTAAGCCGGACAGGGGAACATTAGGGGCCCCAAGCGATACGCAGTATTTT. The encoded protein is CSAKPDRGTLGAPSDTQYF.

This clonotype appeared a few times. This chain links TRBV7-9 with TRBJ1-6; tentative D call: TRBD1 (5 bases). The CDR3 is 12 amino acids. V was cut by 10 bases and J by 10 bases, with 14 bases left in between. Germline V gene lookup returns CDR1 SEHNR and CDR2 FQNEAQ (reference sequence). In DNA form, the CDR3 reads TGTGCCATCGGGGGGGGAACGTCACCCCTCCACTTT. The encoded protein is CAIGGGTSPLHF.